The entry that follows covers one TCR beta chain sequence. The sample comes from a study of control samples from healthy donors and cancer patients. The germline CDR1 and CDR2 sequences are SGHRS and YFSETQ. Trimming removed 1 base at V and 6 bases at J, with 14 bases between. This CDR3 is 15 amino acids long. Measured with immunoSEQ multiplex PCR; TCRdb has only the in-frame clones, and not every one. Here the sample spans about 120,000 clones, roughly 90% being singletons. Specimen: blood. The rearrangement joins TRBV5-1 to TRBJ2-1; D tentatively fits TRBD1 or TRBD2 (6 bases each). The clonotype was recovered from a man aged 45-65 years in good health. CDR3 protein: CASSLWGASPNEQFF. The CDR3 DNA reads as TGCGCCAGCAGCTTGTGGGGGGCGAGCCCCAATGAGCAGTTCTTC.